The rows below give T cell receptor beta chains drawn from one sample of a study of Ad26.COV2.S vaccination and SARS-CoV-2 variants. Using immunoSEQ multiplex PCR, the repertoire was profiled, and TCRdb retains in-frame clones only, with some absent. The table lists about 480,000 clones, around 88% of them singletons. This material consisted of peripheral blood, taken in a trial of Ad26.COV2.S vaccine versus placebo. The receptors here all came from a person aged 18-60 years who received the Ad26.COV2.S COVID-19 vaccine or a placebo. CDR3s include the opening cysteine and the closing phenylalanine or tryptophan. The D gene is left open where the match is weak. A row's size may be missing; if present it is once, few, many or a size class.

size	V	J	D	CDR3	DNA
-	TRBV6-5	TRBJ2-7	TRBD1	CASTGQGTVLEQYF	TGTGCCAGCACCGGACAGGGGACCGTACTCGAGCAGTACTTC
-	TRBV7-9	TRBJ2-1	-	CASSFGLAVSYNEQFF	TGTGCCAGCAGCTTCGGGCTAGCTGTTTCCTACAATGAGCAGTTCTTC
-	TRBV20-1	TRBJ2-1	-	CSAGNEQFF	TGCAGTGCGGGCAATGAGCAGTTCTTC
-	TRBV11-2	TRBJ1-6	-	CASSLGTGGYNSPLHF	TGTGCCAGCAGCTTAGGGACCGGGGGTTATAATTCACCCCTCCACTTT
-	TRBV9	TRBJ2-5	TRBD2	CASSAYGGASGLKTQYF	TGTGCCAGCAGCGCTTACGGTGGGGCTAGCGGGTTAAAGACCCAGTACTTC
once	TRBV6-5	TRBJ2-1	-	CASSYVRTTDRPEQFF	TGTGCCAGCAGTTACGTTCGGACTACCGATCGACCTGAGCAGTTCTTC
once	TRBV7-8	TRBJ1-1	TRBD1	CASSFREGGTGKYTEAFF	TGTGCCAGCAGCTTCAGGGAGGGGGGGACAGGGAAGTATACTGAAGCTTTCTTT
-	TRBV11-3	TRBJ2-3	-	CASSPGGARKDTQYF	TGTGCCAGCAGCCCAGGGGGGGCGCGTAAAGATACGCAGTATTTT
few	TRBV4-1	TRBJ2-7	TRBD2	CASSQDGTSGRVQYF	TGCGCCAGCAGCCAAGATGGGACTAGCGGGAGGGTGCAGTACTTC
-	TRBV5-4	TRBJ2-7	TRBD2	CASSLGGLAGGYEQYF	TGTGCCAGCAGCTTGGGGGGACTAGCGGGAGGATACGAGCAGTACTTC
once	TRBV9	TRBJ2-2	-	CASSEGAGELFF	TGTGCCAGCAGCGAGGGTGCCGGGGAGCTGTTTTTT
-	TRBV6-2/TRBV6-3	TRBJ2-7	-	CASSYDGGSYEQYF	TGTGCCAGCAGTTACGACGGCGGCTCCTACGAGCAGTACTTC
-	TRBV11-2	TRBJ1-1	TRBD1	CASSPRQGAGTEAFF	TGTGCCAGCAGCCCCAGACAGGGGGCTGGAACTGAAGCTTTCTTT
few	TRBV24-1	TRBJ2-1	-	CATSVGGPRYNEQFF	TGTGCCACCAGTGTGGGCGGCCCGCGATACAATGAGCAGTTCTTC
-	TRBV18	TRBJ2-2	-	CASSPNGQNTGELFF	TGTGCCAGCTCACCAAACGGGCAGAACACCGGGGAGCTGTTTTTT
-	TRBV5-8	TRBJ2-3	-	CASSSPVGRRADTQYF	TGTGCCAGCAGCTCCCCGGTGGGCCGGAGGGCAGATACGCAGTATTTT
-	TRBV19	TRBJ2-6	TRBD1	CASSPGTGTSGANVLTF	TGTGCCAGTAGCCCCGGGACAGGTACCTCTGGGGCCAACGTCCTGACTTTC
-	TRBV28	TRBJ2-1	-	CASSPRIDREQFF	TGTGCCAGCAGTCCCAGAATAGACAGGGAGCAGTTCTTC
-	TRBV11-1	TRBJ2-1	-	CASSLSSGWGNEQFF	TGTGCCAGCAGCTTGTCTTCCGGCTGGGGCAATGAGCAGTTCTTC
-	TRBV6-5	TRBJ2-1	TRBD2	CASRGTSVNNEQFF	TGTGCCAGCAGAGGGACTAGCGTAAACAATGAGCAGTTCTTC
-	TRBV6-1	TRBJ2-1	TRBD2	CASSEDLGLAVPMGEQFF	TGTGCCAGCAGTGAAGATTTGGGGCTAGCGGTGCCCATGGGGGAGCAGTTCTTC